These T cell receptor beta chains were read from a single sample in a study of blood T cell repertoires in COVID-19. The table came from immunoSEQ multiplex PCR; TCRdb's copy has only in-frame clones and leaves some out. The table shows about 190,000 clones, with 75% to 90% occurring only once. The sample taken for sequencing was peripheral blood. All receptors come from a man between 60 and 75 years old with acute or convalescent COVID-19. CDR3s leave out the opening cysteine and the closing phenylalanine or tryptophan.

V,length,J,CDR3
TRBV6-6,12,TRBJ1-3,ASSYLAPGNTIY
TRBV6-4,13,TRBJ2-2,ASSVETGNTGELF
TRBV2,11,TRBJ1-1,ASRDRGYTEAF
TRBV7-9,14,TRBJ2-7,ASSLAQGLAGSEQY
TRBV3-1/TRBV3-2,14,TRBJ2-5,ASSQDLQGARETQY
TRBV4-1,14,TRBJ2-7,ASSPLGQGNRYEQY
TRBV30,13,TRBJ2-1,AWSGLAGSYNEQF
TRBV18,14,TRBJ1-1,ASSPPRGLKNTEAF
TRBV6-5,11,TRBJ1-5,ASTDRGNQPQH
TRBV3-1/TRBV3-2,14,TRBJ2-3,ASSQRLAGFTDTQY
TRBV3-1/TRBV3-2,13,TRBJ1-5,ASSPRRGLGQPQH
TRBV5-4,16,TRBJ2-5,ASSLGLAGGFAQETQY
TRBV24-1,13,TRBJ1-5,ATSDNQGSNQPQH
TRBV7-9,10,TRBJ1-1,ASSLESYGVY
TRBV4-1,12,TRBJ2-3,ASSQGTRSGTQY
TRBV6-5,10,TRBJ1-2,ASSYGGTGYT
TRBV5-8,15,TRBJ2-3,ASSALLAALSTDTQY
TRBV18,10,TRBJ1-4,ASSPAAMELF
TRBV15,10,TRBJ1-1,ATSRDPREAF
TRBV24-1,16,TRBJ2-1,ATSDVRGSSTSYNEQF
TRBV5-1,14,TRBJ2-1,ASSPRGSGTYNEQF
TRBV30,12,TRBJ1-4,AWNRPGTGEKLF